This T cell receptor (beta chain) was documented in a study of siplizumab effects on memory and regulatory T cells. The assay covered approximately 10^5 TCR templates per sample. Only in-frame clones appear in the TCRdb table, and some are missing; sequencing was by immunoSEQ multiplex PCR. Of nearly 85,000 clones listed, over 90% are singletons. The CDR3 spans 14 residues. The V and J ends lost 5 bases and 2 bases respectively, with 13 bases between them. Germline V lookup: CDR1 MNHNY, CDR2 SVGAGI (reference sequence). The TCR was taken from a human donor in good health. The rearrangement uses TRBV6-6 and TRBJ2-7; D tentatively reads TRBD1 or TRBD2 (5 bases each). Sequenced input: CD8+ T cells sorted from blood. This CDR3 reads CASSAWDRTYEQYF. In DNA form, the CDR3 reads TGTGCCAGCAGTGCCTGGGACCGAACCTACGAGCAGTACTTC.